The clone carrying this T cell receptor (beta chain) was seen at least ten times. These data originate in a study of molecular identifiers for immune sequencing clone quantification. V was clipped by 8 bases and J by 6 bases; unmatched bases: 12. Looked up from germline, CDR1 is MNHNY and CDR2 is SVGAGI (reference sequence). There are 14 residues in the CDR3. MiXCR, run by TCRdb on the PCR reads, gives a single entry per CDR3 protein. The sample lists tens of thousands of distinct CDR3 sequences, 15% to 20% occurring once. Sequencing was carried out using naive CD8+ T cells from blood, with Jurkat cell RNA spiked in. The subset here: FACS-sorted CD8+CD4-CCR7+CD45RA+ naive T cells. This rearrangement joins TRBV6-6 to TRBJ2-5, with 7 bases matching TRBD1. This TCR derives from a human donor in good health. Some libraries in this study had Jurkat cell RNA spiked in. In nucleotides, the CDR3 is TGTGCCAGCTCCCAAACGACAGGGTGGAAGACCCAGTACTTC. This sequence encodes CASSQTTGWKTQYF.